The clone carrying this T cell receptor (beta chain) appeared once. The cohort excluded patients with autoimmune disease history or systemic immunosuppression. Measured with immunoSEQ multiplex PCR; TCRdb has only the in-frame clones, and not every one. The table includes some 68,000 clones, 83% detected once. This specimen belongs to a study of OX40 agonist ivuxolimab in advanced cancers. The CDR3 loop spans 14 amino acids. Germline lookup yields CDR1 KGHSH and CDR2 LQKENI. V shed 4 bases and J shed 8 bases, with 17 bases lying between them. This chain joins TRBV18 and TRBJ1-2; D perhaps matches TRBD1 (6 bases). Sequences were derived from CD4+ or CD8+ T cells sorted from blood, sampled in a trial of the OX40 agonist ivuxolimab. The receptor's source is an adult with an advanced solid tumor such as melanoma, head and neck, liver or kidney cancer. Written as DNA, the CDR3 is TGTGCCAGCTCACTACCCGGGACACTCAGGGGCTACACCTTC. The encoded protein is CASSLPGTLRGYTF.